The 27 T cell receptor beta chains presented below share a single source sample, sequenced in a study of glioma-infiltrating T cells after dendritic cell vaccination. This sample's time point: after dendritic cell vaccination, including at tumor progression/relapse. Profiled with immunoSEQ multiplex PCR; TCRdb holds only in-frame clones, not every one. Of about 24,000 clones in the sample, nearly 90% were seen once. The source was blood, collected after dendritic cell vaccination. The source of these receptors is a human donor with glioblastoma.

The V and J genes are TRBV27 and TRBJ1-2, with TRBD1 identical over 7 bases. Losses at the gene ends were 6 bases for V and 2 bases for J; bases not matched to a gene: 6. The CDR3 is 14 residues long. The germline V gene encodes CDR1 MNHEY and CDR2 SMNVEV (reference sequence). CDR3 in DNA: TGTGCCAGCAGGCATCAGGGGGGCAACTATGGCTACACCTTC. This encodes CASRHQGGNYGYTF.

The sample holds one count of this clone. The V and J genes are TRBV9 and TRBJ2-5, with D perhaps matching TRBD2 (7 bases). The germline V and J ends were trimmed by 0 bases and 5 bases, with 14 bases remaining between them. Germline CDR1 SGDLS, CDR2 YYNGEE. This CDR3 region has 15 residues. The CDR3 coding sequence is TGTGCCAGCAGCGTAGAATTCGGGGGGCTGGAGACCCAGTACTTC. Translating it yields CASSVEFGGLETQYF.

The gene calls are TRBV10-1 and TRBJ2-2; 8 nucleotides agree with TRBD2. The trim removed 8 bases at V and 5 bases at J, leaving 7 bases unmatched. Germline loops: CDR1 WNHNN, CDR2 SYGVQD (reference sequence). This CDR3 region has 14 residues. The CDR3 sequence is CASQSGGGTGELFF. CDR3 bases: TGCGCCAGCCAGTCCGGCGGGGGGACCGGGGAGCTGTTTTTT.

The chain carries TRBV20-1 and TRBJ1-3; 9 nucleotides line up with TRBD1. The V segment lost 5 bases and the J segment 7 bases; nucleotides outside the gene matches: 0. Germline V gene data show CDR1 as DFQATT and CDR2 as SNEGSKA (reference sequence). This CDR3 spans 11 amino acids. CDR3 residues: CSAGQGNTIYF. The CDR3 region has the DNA TGCAGTGCTGGACAGGGGAACACCATATATTTT.

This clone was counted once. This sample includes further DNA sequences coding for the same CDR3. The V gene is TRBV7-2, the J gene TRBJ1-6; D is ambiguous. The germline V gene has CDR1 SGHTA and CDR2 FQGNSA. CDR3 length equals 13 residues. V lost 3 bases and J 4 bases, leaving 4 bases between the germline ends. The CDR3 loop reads CASSFGYNSPLHF. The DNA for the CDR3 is TGTGCCAGCAGCTTCGGGTATAATTCACCCCTCCACTTT. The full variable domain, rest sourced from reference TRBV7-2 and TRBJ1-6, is GAGVSQSPSNKVTEKGKDVELRCDPISGHTALYWYRQSLGQGLEFLIYFQGNSAPDKSGLPSDRFSAERTGGSVSTLTIQRTQQEDSAVYLCASSFGYNSPLHFGNGTRLTVT.

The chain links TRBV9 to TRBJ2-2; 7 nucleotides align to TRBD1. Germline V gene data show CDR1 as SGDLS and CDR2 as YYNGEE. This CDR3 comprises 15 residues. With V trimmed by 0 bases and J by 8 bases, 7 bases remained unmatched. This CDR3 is CASSVVDRSAGELFF. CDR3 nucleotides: TGTGCCAGCAGCGTAGTGGACAGGTCAGCGGGGGAGCTGTTTTTT.

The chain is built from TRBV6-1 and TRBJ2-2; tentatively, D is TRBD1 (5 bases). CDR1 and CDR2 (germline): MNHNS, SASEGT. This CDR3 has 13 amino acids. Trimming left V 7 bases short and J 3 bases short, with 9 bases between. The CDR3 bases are TGTGCCAGCACGCAGGGATACACCGGGGAGCTGTTTTTT. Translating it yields CASTQGYTGELFF.

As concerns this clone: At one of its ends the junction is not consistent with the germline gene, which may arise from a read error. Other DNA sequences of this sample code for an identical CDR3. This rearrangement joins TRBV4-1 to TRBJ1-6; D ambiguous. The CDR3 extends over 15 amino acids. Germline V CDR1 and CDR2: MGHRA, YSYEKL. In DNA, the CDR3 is TGCGCCAGCCTAGCCTCTCTGAGCGGGAATTCCCCCCTCCACTTT. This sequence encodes CASLASLSGNSPLHF.

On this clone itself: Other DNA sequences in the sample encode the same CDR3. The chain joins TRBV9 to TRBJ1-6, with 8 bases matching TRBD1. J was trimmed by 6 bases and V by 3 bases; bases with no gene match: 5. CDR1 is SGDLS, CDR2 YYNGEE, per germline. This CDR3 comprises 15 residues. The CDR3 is CASSALDRANSPLHF. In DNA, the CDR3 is TGTGCCAGCAGCGCCCTGGACAGGGCTAATTCACCCCTCCACTTT.

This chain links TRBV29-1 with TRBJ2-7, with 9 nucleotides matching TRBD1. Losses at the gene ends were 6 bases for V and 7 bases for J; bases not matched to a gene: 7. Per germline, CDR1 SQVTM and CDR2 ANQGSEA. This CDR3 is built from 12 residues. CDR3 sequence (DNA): TGCAGCGTAGCCCGGGACAGGGAAGAGCAGTACTTC. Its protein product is CSVARDREEQYF.

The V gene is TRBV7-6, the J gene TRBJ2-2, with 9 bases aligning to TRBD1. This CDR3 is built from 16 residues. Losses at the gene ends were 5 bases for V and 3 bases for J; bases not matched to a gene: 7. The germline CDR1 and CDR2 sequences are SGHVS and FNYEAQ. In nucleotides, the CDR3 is TGTGCCAGCAGCCCAACAGGGGGCATTGACACCGGGGAGCTGTTTTTT. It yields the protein CASSPTGGIDTGELFF.

CDR3 loop: CASSLVLGTSYEQYF. The CDR3 region has the DNA TGTGCCAGCAGCTTAGTCTTGGGGACATCCTACGAGCAGTACTTC. The J gene is TRBJ2-7, the V gene TRBV7-9; tentatively, D is TRBD1 (6 bases). The CDR3 runs 15 residues. V lost 1 base to trimming and J lost 1 base, with 11 bases between them. CDR1 and CDR2 (germline): SEHNR, FQNEAQ (reference sequence).

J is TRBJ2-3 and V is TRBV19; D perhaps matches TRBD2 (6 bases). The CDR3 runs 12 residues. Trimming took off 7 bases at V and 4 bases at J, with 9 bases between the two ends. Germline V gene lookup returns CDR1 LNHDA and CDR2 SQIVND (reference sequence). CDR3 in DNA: TGTGCCAGTAACGGGGGACCAGATACGCAGTATTTT. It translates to CASNGGPDTQYF.

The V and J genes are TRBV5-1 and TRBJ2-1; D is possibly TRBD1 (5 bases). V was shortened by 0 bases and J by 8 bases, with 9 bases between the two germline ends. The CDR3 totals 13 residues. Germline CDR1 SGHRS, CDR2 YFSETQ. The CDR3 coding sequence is TGCGCCAGCAGCTTGGAAGGGGTCGATGAGCAGTTCTTC. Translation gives CASSLEGVDEQFF.

CDR3 loop: CASSVFDRVNEQFF. In DNA, the CDR3 is TGTGCCAGCAGTGTTTTTGACAGGGTGAATGAGCAGTTCTTC. V usage is TRBV6-5 and J usage is TRBJ2-1; 7 bases fit TRBD1. V lost 5 bases, J lost 7 bases, and 8 bases stayed unmatched. The CDR3 loop spans 14 amino acids. CDR1 and CDR2 from the germline V gene are MNHEY and SVGAGI.

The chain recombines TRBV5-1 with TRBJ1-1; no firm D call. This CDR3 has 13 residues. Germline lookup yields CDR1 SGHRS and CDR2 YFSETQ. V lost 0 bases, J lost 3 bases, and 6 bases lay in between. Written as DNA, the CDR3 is TGCGCCAGCAGCTTGGAACTCTACACTGAAGCTTTCTTT. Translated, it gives CASSLELYTEAFF.

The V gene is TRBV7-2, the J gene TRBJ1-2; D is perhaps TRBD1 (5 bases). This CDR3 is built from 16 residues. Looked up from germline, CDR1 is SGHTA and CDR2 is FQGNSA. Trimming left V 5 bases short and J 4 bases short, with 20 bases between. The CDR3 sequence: CASSPAGRGGVYGYTF. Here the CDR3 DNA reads TGTGCCAGCAGCCCCGCCGGAAGGGGCGGAGTCTATGGCTACACCTTC.

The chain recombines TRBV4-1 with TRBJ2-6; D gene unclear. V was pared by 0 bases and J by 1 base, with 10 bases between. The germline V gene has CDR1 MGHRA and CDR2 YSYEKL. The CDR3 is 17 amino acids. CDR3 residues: CASSQDREVSGANVLTF. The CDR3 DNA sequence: TGCGCCAGCAGCCAAGATCGAGAGGTGTCTGGGGCCAACGTCCTGACTTTC.

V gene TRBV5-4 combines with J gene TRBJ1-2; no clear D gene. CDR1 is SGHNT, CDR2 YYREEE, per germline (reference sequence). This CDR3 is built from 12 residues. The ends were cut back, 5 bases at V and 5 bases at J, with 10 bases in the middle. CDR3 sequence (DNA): TGTGCCAGCAGTTTCGGGTCGTATGGCTACACCTTC. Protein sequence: CASSFGSYGYTF.

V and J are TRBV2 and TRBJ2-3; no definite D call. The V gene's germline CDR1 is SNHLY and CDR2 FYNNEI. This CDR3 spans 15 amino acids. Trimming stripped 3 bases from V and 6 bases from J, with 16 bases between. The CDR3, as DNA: TGTGCCAGCAGTGAGTCCGGTTCGAAAAGCGATACGCAGTATTTT. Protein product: CASSESGSKSDTQYF.

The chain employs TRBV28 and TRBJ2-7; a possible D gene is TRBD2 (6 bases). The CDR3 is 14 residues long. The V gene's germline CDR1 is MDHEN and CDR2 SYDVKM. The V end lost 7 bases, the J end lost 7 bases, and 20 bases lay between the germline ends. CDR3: CASTPGDSPREQYF. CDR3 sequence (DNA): TGTGCCAGCACTCCCGGGGACTCCCCTAGGGAGCAGTACTTC.

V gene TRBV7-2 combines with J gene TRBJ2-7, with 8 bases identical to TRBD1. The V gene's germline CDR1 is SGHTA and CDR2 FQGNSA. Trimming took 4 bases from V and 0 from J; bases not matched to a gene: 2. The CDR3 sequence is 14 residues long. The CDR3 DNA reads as TGTGCCAGCAGCTCGGGACAGGCCTCCTACGAGCAGTACTTC. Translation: CASSSGQASYEQYF.

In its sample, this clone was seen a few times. As DNA, the CDR3 is TGCGCCAGCAGCCTACCCGGGACAGGAAAAGGCTACACCTTC. It yields the protein CASSLPGTGKGYTF. This chain links TRBV4-1 with TRBJ1-2; 8 bases are shared with TRBD1. Trimming took 4 bases from V and 8 from J; bases not matched to a gene: 9. The CDR3 has 14 amino acids. Germline loops: CDR1 MGHRA, CDR2 YSYEKL.

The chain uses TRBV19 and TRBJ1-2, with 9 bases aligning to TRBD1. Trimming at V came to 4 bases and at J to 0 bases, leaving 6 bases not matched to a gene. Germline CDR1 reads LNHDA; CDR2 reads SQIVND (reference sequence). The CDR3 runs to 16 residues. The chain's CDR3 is CASSKGQGQSNYGYTF. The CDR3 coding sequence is TGTGCCAGTAGTAAAGGACAGGGGCAATCTAACTATGGCTACACCTTC.

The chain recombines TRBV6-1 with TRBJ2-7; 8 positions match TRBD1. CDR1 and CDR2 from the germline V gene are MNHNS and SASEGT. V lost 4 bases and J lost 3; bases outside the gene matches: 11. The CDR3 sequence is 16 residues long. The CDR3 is CASSGDRFTGVYEQYF. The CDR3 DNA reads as TGTGCCAGCAGTGGGGACAGGTTCACCGGGGTCTACGAGCAGTACTTC.

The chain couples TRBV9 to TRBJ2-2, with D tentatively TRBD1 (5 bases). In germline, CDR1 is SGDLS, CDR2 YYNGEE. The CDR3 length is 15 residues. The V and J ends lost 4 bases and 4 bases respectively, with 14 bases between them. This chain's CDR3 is CASSPYGQGTGELFF. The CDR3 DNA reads TGTGCCAGCAGCCCCTATGGGCAGGGCACCGGGGAGCTGTTTTTT.

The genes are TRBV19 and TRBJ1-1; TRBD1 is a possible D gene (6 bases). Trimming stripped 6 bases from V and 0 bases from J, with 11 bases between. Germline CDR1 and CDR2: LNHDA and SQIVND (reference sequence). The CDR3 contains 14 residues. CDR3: CASRPGGVNTEAFF. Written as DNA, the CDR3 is TGTGCCAGTAGACCGGGGGGCGTGAACACTGAAGCTTTCTTT.